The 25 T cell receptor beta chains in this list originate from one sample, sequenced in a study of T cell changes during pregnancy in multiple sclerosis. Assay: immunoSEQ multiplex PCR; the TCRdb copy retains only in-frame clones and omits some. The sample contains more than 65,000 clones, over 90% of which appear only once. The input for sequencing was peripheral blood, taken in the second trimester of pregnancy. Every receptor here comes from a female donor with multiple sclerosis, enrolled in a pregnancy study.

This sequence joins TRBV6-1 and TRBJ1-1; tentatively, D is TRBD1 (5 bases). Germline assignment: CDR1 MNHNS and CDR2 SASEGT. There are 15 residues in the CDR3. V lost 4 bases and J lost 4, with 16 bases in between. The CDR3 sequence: CASSAASQGITEAFF. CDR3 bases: TGTGCCAGCAGTGCGGCTTCTCAGGGCATCACTGAAGCTTTCTTT.

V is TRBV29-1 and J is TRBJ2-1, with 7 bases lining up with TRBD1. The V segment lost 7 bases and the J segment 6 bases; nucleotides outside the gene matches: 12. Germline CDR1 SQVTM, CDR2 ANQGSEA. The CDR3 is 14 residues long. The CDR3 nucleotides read TGCAGCGCCGCCGGGACAGTCGCGTCCAATGAGCAGTTCTTC. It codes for CSAAGTVASNEQFF.

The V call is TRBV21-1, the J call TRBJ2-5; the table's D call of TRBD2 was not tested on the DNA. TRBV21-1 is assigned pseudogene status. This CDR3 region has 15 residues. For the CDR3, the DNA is TGTGCCAGCAGCAAAGGTACTAGCGGGAGTGAGACCCAGTACTTC. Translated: CASSKGTSGSETQYF.

The chain's CDR3 is CASSFGGRREEQYF. The CDR3 DNA is TGTGCCAGCAGCTTTGGCGGGAGGAGGGAGGAGCAGTACTTC. This chain uses TRBV5-8 with TRBJ2-7, with 8 bases aligning to TRBD2. CDR1 and CDR2 (germline): SGHTS, YDEGEE. The ends lost 2 bases at V and 7 bases at J; junction bases unmatched: 8. The CDR3 totals 14 residues.

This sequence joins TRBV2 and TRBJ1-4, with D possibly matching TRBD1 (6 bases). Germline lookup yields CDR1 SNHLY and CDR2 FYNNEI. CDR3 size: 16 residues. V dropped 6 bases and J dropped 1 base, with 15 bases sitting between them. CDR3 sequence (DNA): TGTGCCAGCAGCCTGGAAGGGGGGGTAACTAATGAAAAACTGTTTTTT. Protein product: CASSLEGGVTNEKLFF.

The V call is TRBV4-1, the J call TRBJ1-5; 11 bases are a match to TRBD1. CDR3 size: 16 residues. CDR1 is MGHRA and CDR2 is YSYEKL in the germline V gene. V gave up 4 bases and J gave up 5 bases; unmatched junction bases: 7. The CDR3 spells CASSRGPGQGDQPQHF. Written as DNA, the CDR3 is TGCGCCAGCAGCCGAGGGCCGGGACAGGGGGATCAGCCCCAGCATTTT.

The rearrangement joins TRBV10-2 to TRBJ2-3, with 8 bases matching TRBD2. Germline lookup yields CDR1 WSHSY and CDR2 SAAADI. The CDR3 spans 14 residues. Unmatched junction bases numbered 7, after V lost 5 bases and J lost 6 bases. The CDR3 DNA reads TGCGCCAGCAGTACCAGCGGGAGTCTTGATACGCAGTATTTT. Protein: CASSTSGSLDTQYF.

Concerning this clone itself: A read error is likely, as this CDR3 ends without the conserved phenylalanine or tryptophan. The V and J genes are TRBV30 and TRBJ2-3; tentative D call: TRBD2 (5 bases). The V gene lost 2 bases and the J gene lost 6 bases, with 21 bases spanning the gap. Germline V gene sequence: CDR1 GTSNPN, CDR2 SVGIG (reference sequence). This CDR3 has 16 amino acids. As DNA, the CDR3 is TGTGCCTGGAGTAGCCTTGAGCGGACGAGTGGGGATACGCAGTATTTG. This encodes CAWSSLERTSGDTQYL.

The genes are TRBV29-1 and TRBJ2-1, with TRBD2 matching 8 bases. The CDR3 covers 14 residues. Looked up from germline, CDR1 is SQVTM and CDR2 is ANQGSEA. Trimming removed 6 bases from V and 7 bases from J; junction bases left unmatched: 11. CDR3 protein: CSVLPGGGGNEQFF. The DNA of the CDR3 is TGCAGCGTCCTTCCGGGGGGGGGAGGAAATGAGCAGTTCTTC.

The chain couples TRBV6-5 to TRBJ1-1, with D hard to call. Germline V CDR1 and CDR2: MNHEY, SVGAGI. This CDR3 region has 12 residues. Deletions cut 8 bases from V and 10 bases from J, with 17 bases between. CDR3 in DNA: TGTGCCAGCGCACTCGGTCCGGGGATAGCTTTCTTT. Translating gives CASALGPGIAFF.

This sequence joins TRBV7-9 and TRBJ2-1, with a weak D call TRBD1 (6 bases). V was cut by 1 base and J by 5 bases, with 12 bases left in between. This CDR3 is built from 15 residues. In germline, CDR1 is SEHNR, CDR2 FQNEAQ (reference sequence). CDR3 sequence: CASSLERTAHNEQFF. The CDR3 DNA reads TGTGCCAGCAGCTTAGAAAGGACAGCACACAATGAGCAGTTCTTC.

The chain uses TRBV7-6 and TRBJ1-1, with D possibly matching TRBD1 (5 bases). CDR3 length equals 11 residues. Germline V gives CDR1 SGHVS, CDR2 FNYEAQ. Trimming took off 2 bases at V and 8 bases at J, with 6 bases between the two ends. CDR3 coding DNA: TGTGCCAGCAGCTTATCAGGGGAAGCTTTCTTT. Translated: CASSLSGEAFF.

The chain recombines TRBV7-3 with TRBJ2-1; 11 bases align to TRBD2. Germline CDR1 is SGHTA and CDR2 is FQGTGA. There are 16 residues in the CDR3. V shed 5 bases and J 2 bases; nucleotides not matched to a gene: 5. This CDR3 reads CASSPGTSGPYNEQFF. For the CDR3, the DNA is TGTGCCAGCAGCCCCGGGACTAGCGGACCCTACAATGAGCAGTTCTTC.

CDR3 amino acids: CAWSRQGISTDTQYF. The CDR3 DNA reads TGTGCCTGGAGTCGACAGGGCATTAGCACAGATACGCAGTATTTT. The chain recombines TRBV30 with TRBJ2-3; 7 bases map to TRBD1. The ends lost 2 bases at V and 0 bases at J; junction bases unmatched: 5. Germline CDR1 and CDR2: GTSNPN and SVGIG (reference sequence). This CDR3 is built from 15 residues.

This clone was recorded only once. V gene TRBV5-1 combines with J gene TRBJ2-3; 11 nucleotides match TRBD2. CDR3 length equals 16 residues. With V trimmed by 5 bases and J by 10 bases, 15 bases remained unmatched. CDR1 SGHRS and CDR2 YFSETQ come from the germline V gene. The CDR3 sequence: CASRPTSGVVSRAQYF. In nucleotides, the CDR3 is TGCGCCAGCAGGCCGACTAGCGGGGTCGTTTCCCGCGCGCAGTATTTT.

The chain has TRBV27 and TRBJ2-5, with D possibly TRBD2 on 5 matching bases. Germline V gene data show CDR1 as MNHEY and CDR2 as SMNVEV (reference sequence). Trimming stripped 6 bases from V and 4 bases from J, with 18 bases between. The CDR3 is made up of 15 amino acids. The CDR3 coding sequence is TGTGCCAGCAGAGCGACAACGGGATCTCGAGAGACCCAGTACTTC. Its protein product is CASRATTGSRETQYF.

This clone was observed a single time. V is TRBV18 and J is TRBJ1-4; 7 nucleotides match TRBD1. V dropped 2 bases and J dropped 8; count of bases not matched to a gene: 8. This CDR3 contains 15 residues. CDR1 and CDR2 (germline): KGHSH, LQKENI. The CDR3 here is CASSPSDRVNEKLFF. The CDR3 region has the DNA TGTGCCAGCTCACCAAGCGACAGGGTAAACGAAAAACTGTTTTTT.

The CDR3 reads CASRPRQKSTDTQYF. The CDR3 DNA reads TGTGCCAGCAGACCACGACAGAAGAGCACAGATACGCAGTATTTT. The chain joins TRBV2 to TRBJ2-3; a possible D gene is TRBD1 (5 bases). Trimming left V 6 bases short and J 0 bases short, with 13 bases between. Per the germline V gene, CDR1 is SNHLY and CDR2 is FYNNEI. The CDR3 is 15 residues long.

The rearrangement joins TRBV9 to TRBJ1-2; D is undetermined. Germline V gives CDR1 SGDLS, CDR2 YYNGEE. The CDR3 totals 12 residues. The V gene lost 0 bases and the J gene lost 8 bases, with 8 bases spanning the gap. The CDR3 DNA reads TGTGCCAGCAGCGTAGGAGGAGACGGCTACACCTTC. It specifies CASSVGGDGYTF.

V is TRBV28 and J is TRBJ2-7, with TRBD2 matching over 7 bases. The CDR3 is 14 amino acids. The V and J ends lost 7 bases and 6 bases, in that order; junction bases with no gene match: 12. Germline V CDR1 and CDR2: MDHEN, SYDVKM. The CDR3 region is CASTSPGLPTEQYF. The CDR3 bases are TGTGCCAGCACCTCTCCGGGACTACCAACCGAGCAGTACTTC.

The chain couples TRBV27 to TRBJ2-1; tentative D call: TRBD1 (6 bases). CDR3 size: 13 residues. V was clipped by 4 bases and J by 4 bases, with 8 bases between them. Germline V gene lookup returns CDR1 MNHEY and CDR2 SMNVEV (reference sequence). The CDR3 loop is CASSWTEYNEQFF. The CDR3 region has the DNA TGTGCCAGCAGTTGGACAGAATACAATGAGCAGTTCTTC.

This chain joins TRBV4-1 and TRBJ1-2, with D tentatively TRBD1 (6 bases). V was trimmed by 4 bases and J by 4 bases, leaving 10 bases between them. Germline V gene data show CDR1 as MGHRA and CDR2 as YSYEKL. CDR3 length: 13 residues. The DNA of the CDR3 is TGCGCCAGCAGCCCACAGGGTTTCTATGGCTACACCTTC. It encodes CASSPQGFYGYTF.

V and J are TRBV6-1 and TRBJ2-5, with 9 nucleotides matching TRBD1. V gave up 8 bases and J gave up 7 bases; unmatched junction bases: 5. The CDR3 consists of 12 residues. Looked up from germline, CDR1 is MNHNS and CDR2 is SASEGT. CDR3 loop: CASERTGVTQYF. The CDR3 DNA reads TGTGCCAGCGAAAGGACAGGGGTGACCCAGTACTTC.

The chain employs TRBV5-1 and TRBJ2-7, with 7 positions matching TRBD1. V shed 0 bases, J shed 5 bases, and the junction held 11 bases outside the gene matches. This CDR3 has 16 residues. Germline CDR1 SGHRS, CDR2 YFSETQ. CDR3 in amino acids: CASSLVGTGTVNEQYF. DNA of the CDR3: TGCGCCAGCAGCTTGGTGGGCACCGGGACAGTCAACGAGCAGTACTTC.

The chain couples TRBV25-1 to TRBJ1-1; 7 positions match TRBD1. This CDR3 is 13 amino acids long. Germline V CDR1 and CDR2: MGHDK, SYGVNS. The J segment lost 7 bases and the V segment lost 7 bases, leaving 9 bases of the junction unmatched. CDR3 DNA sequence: TGTGCCAGCACAAGCGGACAGGTGGTTGAAGCTTTCTTT. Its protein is CASTSGQVVEAFF.